This entry lists 13 T cell receptor beta chains sequenced from one sample in a study of T cells in Graves' hyperthyroidism and ophthalmopathy. Amplified regions were TCR beta CDR3 sequences from RNA transcripts. Researchers ran a first-round RT-PCR on the TCR CDR3 using the HTBI primer set. TCRdb independently ran MiXCR on the multiplex PCR reads; one entry per CDR3 protein. Among a few hundred thousand distinct CDR3 sequences listed, about 16% were seen once. The sample taken for sequencing was blood. The receptor source for this set is a woman in her 30s with Graves' hyperthyroidism.

In regard to this clonotype: Germline and junction disagree at one end, which may indicate a read error. The rearrangement uses TRBV28 and TRBJ2-1; 9 nucleotides match TRBD1. The CDR3 consists of 14 residues. Per germline, CDR1 MDHEN and CDR2 SYDVKM. The CDR3 bases are TGTGCCATCAGTGAAAAGGGACAGGGAAGTGAGCAGTTCTTC. Its protein product is CAISEKGQGSEQFF.

This clonotype was counted between two and nine times. The V and J genes are TRBV9 and TRBJ1-6; perhaps TRBD1 as D (5 bases). V was shortened by 3 bases and J by 8 bases, with 15 bases between the two germline ends. This CDR3 contains 15 residues. Germline assignment: CDR1 SGDLS and CDR2 YYNGEE. CDR3 sequence: CASSEIGGEYSPLHF. The CDR3 nucleotides read TGTGCCAGCAGCGAGATCGGGGGGGAGTATTCACCCCTCCACTTT.

This clonotype was detected ten times or more. This rearrangement joins TRBV6-2 or TRBV6-3 to TRBJ2-7; D possibly corresponds to TRBD2 (6 bases). There are 20 residues in the CDR3. Germline CDR1 MNHEY, CDR2 SVGEGT. Trimming took 0 bases from V and 0 from J, leaving 24 bases between them. CDR3 protein: CASSYSGWEVPVAGSYEQYF. The DNA of the CDR3 is TGTGCCAGCAGTTACTCGGGTTGGGAGGTTCCGGTTGCGGGCTCCTACGAGCAGTACTTC.

Comments on this clonotype: At one end the junction does not follow the germline gene, possibly because of a read error. The chain is built from TRBV20-1 and TRBJ2-2, with 9 bases lining up with TRBD2. The CDR3 is made up of 15 amino acids. Germline-derived CDR1 and CDR2 are DFQATT and SNEGSKA (reference sequence). The CDR3 is CSTRILAGNTGELFF. The CDR3 bases are TGCAGTACTAGAATACTAGCGGGCAACACCGGGGAGCTGTTTTTT.

V usage is TRBV5-5 and J usage is TRBJ2-7; perhaps TRBD2 as D (7 bases). Between the trimmed V and J ends, which lost 2 bases and 2 bases, there was a span of 17 bases. The CDR3 sequence is 16 residues long. Germline V gene sequence: CDR1 SGHKS, CDR2 YYEKEE (reference sequence). CDR3 loop: CASSFGFGGPTYEQYF. The CDR3 DNA reads as TGTGCCAGCAGCTTTGGATTCGGGGGGCCTACCTACGAGCAGTACTTC.

This clonotype has ten or more counts. The V call is TRBV5-6, the J call TRBJ1-1; tentative D call: TRBD1 (5 bases). Trimming took 1 base from V and 8 from J, leaving 6 bases between them. Germline CDR1 reads SGHDT; CDR2 reads YYEEEE. This CDR3 region has 11 residues. The CDR3 region has the DNA TGTGCCAGCAGCTTGACAGGAGAAGCTTTCTTT. Amino acid sequence: CASSLTGEAFF. Combining the CDR3 with reference TRBV5-6 and TRBJ1-1 gives the whole variable domain DAGVTQSPTHLIKTRGQQVTLRCSPKSGHDTVSWYQQALGQGPQFIFQYYEEEERQRGNFPDRFSGHQFPNYSSELNVNALLLGDSALYLCASSLTGEAFFGQGTRLTVV.

This clonotype was counted a few times. V usage is TRBV6-5 and J usage is TRBJ1-2; D is uncertain. V lost 0 bases and J 5 bases, leaving 19 bases between the germline ends. Looked up from germline, CDR1 is MNHEY and CDR2 is SVGAGI. The CDR3 consists of 17 residues. CDR3 coding DNA: TGTGCCAGCAGTTACTCGAACCCCAACGGGGTCCCTTATGGCTACACCTTC. It codes for CASSYSNPNGVPYGYTF.

This chain uses TRBV11-1 with TRBJ2-4; D gene ambiguous. V lost 2 bases and J 0 bases, leaving 20 bases between the germline ends. The CDR3 extends over 19 amino acids. CDR1 and CDR2 from the germline V gene are SGHAT and FQDESV (reference sequence). This CDR3 reads CASSLRERSFTSAKNIQYF. The CDR3 coding sequence is TGTGCCAGCAGCTTACGCGAGCGATCGTTTACTTCAGCCAAAAACATTCAGTACTTC. Supplemented by reference TRBV11-1 and TRBJ2-4, the full variable domain reads EAEVAQSPRYKITEKSQAVAFWCDPISGHATLYWYRQILGQGPELLVQFQDESVVDDSQLPKDRFSAERLKGVDSTLKIQPAELGDSAMYLCASSLRERSFTSAKNIQYFGAGTRLSVL.

This clonotype came up many times. The J gene is TRBJ2-1, the V gene TRBV27; D gene ambiguous. The germline V gene encodes CDR1 MNHEY and CDR2 SMNVEV (reference sequence). Trimming pared 10 bases from V and 2 bases from J, leaving 6 bases between. The CDR3 consists of 11 residues. The CDR3 loop is CATSTYNEQFF. The CDR3 DNA is TGTGCCACCTCCACCTACAATGAGCAGTTCTTC.

Ten or more counts support this clonotype. The chain uses TRBV28 and TRBJ2-5; 9 bases map to TRBD1. Germline assignment: CDR1 MDHEN and CDR2 SYDVKM. J was trimmed by 5 bases and V by 6 bases; bases with no gene match: 10. This CDR3 region has 15 residues. CDR3 in amino acids: CASRQQGARSETQYF. CDR3 in DNA: TGTGCCAGCAGGCAACAGGGGGCGCGGTCGGAGACCCAGTACTTC. The full variable domain, with the rest looked up from reference TRBV28 and TRBJ2-5, is DVKVTQSSRYLVKRTGEKVFLECVQDMDHENMFWYRQDPGLGLRLIYFSYDVKMKEKGDIPEGYSVSREKKERFSLILESASTNQTSMYLCASRQQGARSETQYFGPGTRLLVL.

This clonotype showed up many times. The CDR3 reads CAWSLGYQANEQFF. The CDR3 nucleotides are TGTGCCTGGAGTTTGGGGTACCAGGCGAATGAGCAGTTCTTC. The V and J genes are TRBV30 and TRBJ2-1; no definite D call. The CDR3 is made up of 14 amino acids. Deletions cut 2 bases from V and 7 bases from J, with 15 bases between. Germline CDR1 reads GTSNPN; CDR2 reads SVGIG (reference sequence).

This clonotype was counted between two and nine times. J is TRBJ2-1 and V is TRBV12-3 or TRBV12-4; 9 bases map to TRBD2. J gave up 1 base and V 6 bases, and 7 bases lay outside the gene matches. This CDR3 contains 16 residues. The CDR3 nucleotides read TGTGCCAGCAGCAGACTAGCGGTCACATCCTACAATGAGCAGTTCTTC. Translating gives CASSRLAVTSYNEQFF.

V usage is TRBV14 and J usage is TRBJ1-1; D is ambiguous. V was pared by 1 base and J by 6 bases, with 9 bases between. CDR1 and CDR2 from the germline V gene are SGHDN and FVKESK. This CDR3 spans 13 amino acids. The CDR3: CASSQAKKAEAFF. As DNA, the CDR3 is TGTGCCAGCAGCCAAGCAAAGAAAGCTGAAGCTTTCTTT. The variable domain in full, with the rest retrieved from reference TRBV14 and TRBJ1-1, is EAGVTQFPSHSVIEKGQTVTLRCDPISGHDNLYWYRRVMGKEIKFLLHFVKESKQDESGMPNNRFLAERTGGTYSTLKVQPAELEDSGVYFCASSQAKKAEAFFGQGTRLTVV.